The 19 T cell receptor beta chains below come from one sample, sequenced in a study of graft-versus-host responses after intestinal transplantation. These receptors have no identified antigens. TCRdb keeps only in-frame clones here, not all; method: immunoSEQ multiplex PCR. The table includes about 71,000 clones, about 92% detected once. Here the sequenced sample was unstimulated CD8+ T cells sorted from spleen or lymph node cells, taken before intestinal transplant. All receptors come from a human donor who received an intestinal transplant.

V is TRBV6-1 and J is TRBJ2-1, with TRBD2 identical over 11 bases. The V and J ends lost 6 bases and 7 bases, in that order; junction bases with no gene match: 5. CDR1 is MNHNS, CDR2 SASEGT, per germline. The CDR3 has 14 residues. The CDR3, as DNA: TGTGCCAGCAGGGTTAGCGGGGGGGTAAATGAGCAGTTCTTC. Translated, it gives CASRVSGGVNEQFF.

The chain joins TRBV20-1 to TRBJ2-7; 7 bases are shared with TRBD1. The CDR3 totals 11 residues. In germline, CDR1 is DFQATT, CDR2 SNEGSKA (reference sequence). CDR3 nucleotide sequence: TGCAGCGTAGAACAGGGGTACGAGCAGTACTTC. This sequence encodes CSVEQGYEQYF.

This chain joins TRBV11-2 and TRBJ2-7; 8 positions match TRBD2. The CDR3 sequence is 15 residues long. Germline CDR1 and CDR2: SGHAT and FQNNGV. The trim removed 2 bases at V and 4 bases at J, leaving 7 bases unmatched. The CDR3 nucleotides are TGTGCCAGCAGCTTATCCCGGGGGGGCCTATACGAGCAGTACTTC. It translates to CASSLSRGGLYEQYF.

This chain links TRBV4-1 with TRBJ2-3, with TRBD2 as a possible D gene (5 bases). Germline assignment: CDR1 MGHRA and CDR2 YSYEKL. The CDR3 spans 14 residues. V shed 4 bases and J shed 2 bases, with 10 bases lying between them. The CDR3 DNA reads TGCGCCAGCAGCCGAGGGTCCGTCACAGATACGCAGTATTTT. Encoded protein: CASSRGSVTDTQYF.

The gene calls are TRBV9 and TRBJ2-5; 10 bases fit TRBD1. The V gene end was trimmed by 0 bases and the J gene end by 3 bases; junction bases not matched to a gene: 2. Germline CDR1 is SGDLS and CDR2 is YYNGEE. The CDR3 loop spans 15 amino acids. CDR3 bases: TGTGCCAGCAGCGTAGGGACAGGGGGGGAAGAGACCCAGTACTTC. Residues: CASSVGTGGEETQYF.

The V and J genes are TRBV29-1 and TRBJ1-2, with TRBD1 matching 9 bases. Per germline, CDR1 SQVTM and CDR2 ANQGSEA. The CDR3 is 13 residues long. With 7 bases clipped from V and 0 bases from J, the junction kept 3 bases outside the gene matches. The CDR3 nucleotides are TGCAGCGCTGGACAGGGGTCTAACTATGGCTACACCTTC. Protein sequence: CSAGQGSNYGYTF.

The chain combines TRBV7-8 with TRBJ1-6; a weak D match, TRBD1 (6 bases). The CDR3 has 16 residues. The V end lost 3 bases, the J end lost 6 bases, and 15 bases lay between the germline ends. Germline CDR1 is SGHVS and CDR2 is FQNEAQ. CDR3: CASSFMLTGANSPLHF. CDR3 DNA: TGTGCCAGCAGCTTTATGCTGACAGGCGCTAATTCACCCCTCCACTTT. Full variable domain (remainder filled in from reference TRBV7-8 and TRBJ1-6): GAGVSQSPRYKVAKRGQDVALRCDPISGHVSLFWYQQALGQGPEFLTYFQNEAQLDKSGLPSDRFFAERPEGSVSTLKIQRTQQEDSAVYLCASSFMLTGANSPLHFGNGTRLTVT.

The chain recombines TRBV27 with TRBJ2-4; TRBD1 is a possible D gene (6 bases). The germline V and J ends were trimmed by 6 bases and 0 bases, with 15 bases remaining between them. This CDR3 region has 16 residues. Germline-derived CDR1 and CDR2 are MNHEY and SMNVEV (reference sequence). In DNA, the CDR3 is TGTGCCAGCAGCCTGCAGGGGATACTAGCCAAAAACATTCAGTACTTC. Translating it yields CASSLQGILAKNIQYF.

The V call is TRBV9, the J call TRBJ1-2, with D maybe TRBD1 (6 bases). This CDR3 comprises 14 residues. Looked up from germline, CDR1 is SGDLS and CDR2 is YYNGEE. Trimming shortened V by 0 bases and J by 8 bases, and 14 bases separated the two germline ends. This CDR3 reads CASSVAGDPVGYTF. CDR3 bases: TGTGCCAGCAGCGTAGCAGGGGATCCTGTCGGCTACACCTTC.

The DNA of the CDR3 is TGTGCCAGCAGCCAGGGTTGGGGGCCAGGGGATACGCAGTATTTT. This translates into CASSQGWGPGDTQYF. The chain carries TRBV14 and TRBJ2-3; possible D gene TRBD1, 6 bases. Looked up from germline, CDR1 is SGHDN and CDR2 is FVKESK. The CDR3 consists of 15 residues. The ends were cut back, 3 bases at V and 6 bases at J, with 16 bases in the middle.

The genes are TRBV6-5 and TRBJ2-2, with D tentatively TRBD1 (7 bases). Germline V gene lookup returns CDR1 MNHEY and CDR2 SVGAGI. This CDR3 comprises 15 residues. V was shortened by 2 bases and J by 5 bases, with 12 bases between the two germline ends. The CDR3 here is CASSYRPGGTGELFF. The CDR3 DNA follows: TGTGCCAGCAGTTACCGTCCAGGGGGGACCGGGGAGCTGTTTTTT.

This chain joins TRBV7-6 and TRBJ1-5; D unclear. The V and J ends lost 3 bases and 6 bases respectively, with 21 bases between them. CDR1 SGHVS and CDR2 FNYEAQ come from the germline V gene. The CDR3 is 17 residues long. CDR3 sequence: CASSFAPGLSLSQPQHF. The CDR3 bases are TGTGCCAGCAGCTTCGCCCCCGGACTGTCACTTAGTCAGCCCCAGCATTTT. The variable domain in full, completed from reference TRBV7-6 and TRBJ1-5, reads GAGVSQSPRYKVTKRGQDVALRCDPISGHVSLYWYRQALGQGPEFLTYFNYEAQQDKSGLPNDRFSAERPEGSISTLTIQRTEQRDSAMYRCASSFAPGLSLSQPQHFGDGTRLSIL.

The genes are TRBV2 and TRBJ2-7, with 11 bases lining up with TRBD1. In germline, CDR1 is SNHLY, CDR2 FYNNEI. Unmatched junction bases numbered 4, after V lost 7 bases and J lost 2 bases. This CDR3 comprises 14 residues. CDR3 loop: CASKWDRGTYEQYF. The CDR3 nucleotides read TGTGCCAGCAAGTGGGACAGGGGGACCTACGAGCAGTACTTC.

The CDR3 sequence is CASSPGTGGHEQYF. The CDR3 coding sequence is TGTGCCAGCTCCCCCGGGACAGGGGGCCACGAGCAGTACTTC. This chain links TRBV9 with TRBJ2-7; 12 bases are a match to TRBD1. Losses at the gene ends were 7 bases for V and 5 bases for J; bases not matched to a gene: 7. The CDR3 loop spans 14 amino acids. CDR1 and CDR2 from the germline V gene are SGDLS and YYNGEE.

This chain joins TRBV7-9 and TRBJ2-5, with 12 bases that match TRBD2. The CDR3 has 16 residues. The V and J ends lost 3 bases and 3 bases, in that order; junction bases with no gene match: 5. Germline loops: CDR1 SEHNR, CDR2 FQNEAQ (reference sequence). The CDR3, as DNA: TGTGCCAGCAGCTTGGCTAGCGGGGGGGCAAAAGAGACCCAGTACTTC. Its translation: CASSLASGGAKETQYF.

The rearrangement uses TRBV10-2 and TRBJ1-1, with 7 positions matching TRBD1. CDR1 WSHSY and CDR2 SAAADI come from the germline V gene. This CDR3 has 12 amino acids. Unmatched junction bases numbered 5, after V lost 6 bases and J lost 7 bases. CDR3: CASRQYRGEAFF. The CDR3 coding sequence is TGCGCCAGCAGGCAATACAGGGGTGAAGCTTTCTTT.

The rearrangement links TRBV9 to TRBJ2-1; the D gene is possibly TRBD1 (7 bases). Trimming shortened V by 2 bases and J by 0 bases, and 12 bases separated the two germline ends. The germline gives CDR1 SGDLS, CDR2 YYNGEE. The CDR3 length is 16 residues. CDR3 in DNA: TGTGCCAGCAGCGTCAGGGGGGAAAGCTCCTACAATGAGCAGTTCTTC. As protein: CASSVRGESSYNEQFF.

The gene calls are TRBV5-1 and TRBJ1-3; D is perhaps TRBD1 (5 bases). The V and J ends lost 2 bases and 4 bases respectively, with 19 bases between them. Germline V gene lookup returns CDR1 SGHRS and CDR2 YFSETQ. This CDR3 is 17 amino acids long. CDR3 loop: CASSFLVRQGNGNTIYF. The CDR3 nucleotides read TGCGCCAGCAGCTTTTTAGTCCGGCAGGGCAACGGAAACACCATATATTTT.

The chain has TRBV7-2 and TRBJ2-2; 12 bases are a match to TRBD2. This CDR3 has 17 residues. Trimming cost V 1 base and J 5 bases; bases outside gene matches: 5. Germline assignment: CDR1 SGHTA and CDR2 FQGNSA. CDR3 amino acids: CASSLVALAGGTGELFF. CDR3 DNA sequence: TGTGCCAGCAGCTTAGTGGCGCTAGCGGGGGGGACCGGGGAGCTGTTTTTT.